The rows below give T cell receptor beta chains drawn from one sample of a study of blood T cell repertoires in COVID-19. Method: immunoSEQ multiplex PCR; TCRdb's copy keeps in-frame clones and lacks some. The sample has 120,000 or so clones, more than 75% seen once. Input material: peripheral blood. The origin of the receptors is a woman in her seventies with acute or convalescent COVID-19. CDR3s include the opening cysteine and the closing phenylalanine or tryptophan. A D gene is named only where the DNA matches it firmly. Rows may omit the clone size; those that give it use once, few, many or a size class.

V	size	J	D	CDR3	DNA
TRBV28	.	TRBJ1-5	TRBD1	CASISGQAPNQPQHF	TGTGCCAGCATCAGTGGACAGGCCCCCAATCAGCCCCAGCATTTT
TRBV9	.	TRBJ1-2	.	CASNLPPRGGYTF	TGTGCCAGCAACCTCCCTCCCCGGGGTGGCTACACCTTC
TRBV12-3/TRBV12-4	.	TRBJ2-3	TRBD2	CASSSGTRQYF	TGTGCCAGCAGTTCCGGGACTAGGCAGTATTTT
TRBV10-1	once	TRBJ1-1	.	CASSERRNTEAFF	TGCGCCAGCAGTGAGCGGAGAAACACTGAAGCTTTCTTT
TRBV2	.	TRBJ1-5	TRBD1	CASSADRVFNQPQHF	TGTGCCAGCAGTGCTGACAGGGTCTTCAATCAGCCCCAGCATTTT
TRBV11-3	.	TRBJ2-7	.	CASSSGTFPYEQYF	TGTGCCAGCAGCTCCGGGACATTTCCCTACGAGCAGTACTTC
TRBV5-5	.	TRBJ1-2	TRBD1	CASSPQGTLYGYTF	TGTGCCAGCAGCCCACAGGGGACCCTCTATGGCTACACCTTC
TRBV28	.	TRBJ1-5	.	CASSLTQGGQPQHF	TGTGCCAGCAGTTTAACCCAAGGGGGTCAGCCCCAGCATTTT
TRBV6-5	.	TRBJ1-2	.	CASSYTGPPNYGYTF	TGTGCCAGCAGTTACACAGGACCACCCAACTATGGCTACACCTTC
TRBV2	.	TRBJ1-1	.	CASSAATGTVGAFF	TGTGCCAGCAGCGCGGCCACAGGGACGGTGGGAGCTTTCTTT
TRBV28	.	TRBJ2-3	.	CASSQARGGTDTQYF	TGTGCCAGCAGCCAAGCCAGGGGAGGCACAGATACGCAGTATTTT
TRBV3-1/TRBV3-2	.	TRBJ2-5	TRBD2	CASSQDGLEETQYF	TGTGCCAGCAGCCAAGACGGACTAGAAGAGACCCAGTACTTC